The sample holds a few counts of the clone carrying this T cell receptor beta chain. This sample was included in a study of blood T cell repertoires in COVID-19. Study details: Spain, Italy and the United States supplied samples that represented acute and convalescent COVID-19. T cells, B-cell-depleted T cells, or PBMCs supplied cDNA or gDNA.

This CDR3 has 12 amino acids. Germline CDR1 SEHNR, CDR2 FQNEAQ (reference sequence). V lost 8 bases and J 6 bases, leaving 11 bases between the germline ends. Original methodology: Estimation of nucleated cell counts was performed using reference gene primer amplification. Libraries were prepared by immunoSEQ multiplex PCR; TCRdb keeps only in-frame clonotypes and omits some of them. V and J calls and clone size are given by that table; D and trimming were obtained from the DNA. The repertoire includes over 50,000 clones, over 75% of them detected once, and more than 4% sits in the top ten. The rearrangement uses TRBV7-9 and TRBJ1-5; D is perhaps TRBD1 (6 bases). The sequence was obtained from a human donor in a cohort sampled during active COVID-19. Sequenced sample: peripheral blood. Written as DNA, the CDR3 is TGTGCCAGCGCAGGGGAAGGTCAGCCCCAGCATTTT. This gives the protein CASAGEGQPQHF.